The 29 T cell receptor beta chains in this list originate from one sample, sequenced in a study of blood T cell repertoires in COVID-19. Libraries were prepared by immunoSEQ multiplex PCR; TCRdb keeps only in-frame clonotypes and omits some of them. The table includes tens of thousands of clones, 88% detected once. Sequenced: peripheral blood. The receptors originated from a human donor in a cohort sampled during active COVID-19.

The chain couples TRBV19 to TRBJ1-3, with TRBD1 matching 8 bases. CDR3 length equals 17 residues. Looked up from germline, CDR1 is LNHDA and CDR2 is SQIVND (reference sequence). V lost 5 bases to trimming and J lost 0 bases; unmatched junction nucleotides: 9. The CDR3 here is CASSSWTGSSSGNTIYF. CDR3 bases: TGTGCCAGTAGTTCCTGGACAGGGTCCAGCTCTGGAAACACCATATATTTT.

This clone was counted a single time. V is TRBV7-8 and J is TRBJ2-5; TRBD1 might be the D (5 bases). V lost 2 bases to trimming and J lost 5 bases, with 12 bases between them. Germline CDR1 SGHVS, CDR2 FQNEAQ. The CDR3 has 14 amino acids. The CDR3 sequence is CASSLWGKGETQYF. The CDR3 region has the DNA TGTGCCAGCAGCTTATGGGGAAAGGGGGAGACCCAGTACTTC.

The chain employs TRBV4-2 and TRBJ2-1, with D hard to call. Trimming cost V 4 bases and J 8 bases, with 6 bases left between them. Germline CDR1 is LGHNA and CDR2 is YNFKEQ. The CDR3 has 11 residues. CDR3 protein: CASSLADEQFF. CDR3 bases: TGTGCCAGCAGCCTGGCGGATGAGCAGTTCTTC.

The chain combines TRBV7-3 with TRBJ2-7; 7 bases agree with TRBD1. With 4 bases clipped from V and 4 bases from J, the junction kept 4 bases outside the gene matches. Germline V CDR1 and CDR2: SGHTA, FQGTGA. The length of the CDR3 is 13 residues. CDR3 nucleotides: TGTGCCAGCAGCTCGAACAGGGGTTACGAGCAGTACTTC. This translates into CASSSNRGYEQYF.

The rearrangement joins TRBV4-1 to TRBJ2-3; the match to TRBD1 covers 9 bases. The V gene end was trimmed by 6 bases and the J gene end by 3 bases; junction bases not matched to a gene: 13. The CDR3 spans 17 residues. Germline V CDR1 and CDR2: MGHRA, YSYEKL. The CDR3 loop is CASSPWPTGGPTDTQYF. CDR3 bases: TGCGCCAGCAGTCCCTGGCCTACAGGGGGCCCAACAGATACGCAGTATTTT.

This CDR3 is CASTETSGSTGTDTQYF. CDR3 coding DNA: TGTGCCAGCACAGAGACTAGCGGGAGTACTGGCACAGATACGCAGTATTTT. The rearrangement joins TRBV5-4 to TRBJ2-3; 12 bases match TRBD2. The V gene's germline CDR1 is SGHNT and CDR2 YYREEE (reference sequence). This CDR3 contains 17 residues. The junction had 9 bases not matched to a gene; V was cut back by 6 bases and J by 1 base.

The chain employs TRBV12-3 or TRBV12-4 and TRBJ2-3, with D unclear. The ends were cut back, 10 bases at V and 1 base at J, with 9 bases in the middle. CDR3 length: 12 residues. In DNA form, the CDR3 reads TGTGCCACCATGCTAGGCACAGATACGCAGTATTTT. This translates into CATMLGTDTQYF.

This clone was picked up one time. The V and J genes are TRBV6-6 and TRBJ1-4; D possibly corresponds to TRBD1 (6 bases). Between the trimmed V and J ends, which lost 0 bases and 4 bases, there was a span of 9 bases. Germline V gene data show CDR1 as MNHNY and CDR2 as SVGAGI (reference sequence). This CDR3 is 15 amino acids long. The CDR3 coding sequence is TGTGCCAGCAGTTACTCGGGGGACATTAATGAAAAACTGTTTTTT. Translation: CASSYSGDINEKLFF.

This chain connects TRBV7-2 to TRBJ2-3; D perhaps matches TRBD2 (5 bases). The length of the CDR3 is 14 residues. CDR1 and CDR2 (germline): SGHTA, FQGNSA. V was trimmed by 1 base and J by 3 bases, leaving 8 bases between them. The CDR3 here is CASSLGLATDTQYF. CDR3 DNA sequence: TGTGCCAGCAGCTTAGGGCTAGCTACAGATACGCAGTATTTT.

This rearrangement joins TRBV28 to TRBJ1-4; D remains ambiguous. CDR3 length equals 15 residues. Trimming shortened V by 3 bases and J by 0 bases, and 8 bases separated the two germline ends. Germline lookup yields CDR1 MDHEN and CDR2 SYDVKM. CDR3 in DNA: TGTGCCAGCAGTTTTCAGGCCGCAACTAATGAAAAACTGTTTTTT. Translation: CASSFQAATNEKLFF.

This rearrangement joins TRBV11-2 to TRBJ2-1; 14 nucleotides line up with TRBD2. This CDR3 region has 16 residues. Germline V lookup: CDR1 SGHAT, CDR2 FQNNGV. V trimming: 3 bases; J trimming: 10 bases; junction bases outside the gene matches: 8. Here the CDR3 reads CASSFSGTSGGPEQFF. CDR3 bases: TGTGCCAGCAGCTTTTCCGGGACTAGCGGGGGCCCCGAGCAGTTCTTC.

The chain has TRBV7-8 and TRBJ2-7; D not resolved. Trimming removed 1 base at V and 7 bases at J, with 14 bases between. The germline V gene has CDR1 SGHVS and CDR2 FQNEAQ. The CDR3 contains 14 residues. The CDR3 nucleotides read TGTGCCAGCAGCTTAGAGAGCTCAACGGGTGAGCAGTACTTC. Protein product: CASSLESSTGEQYF.

V and J are TRBV19 and TRBJ1-5; D is undetermined. Germline V gene sequence: CDR1 LNHDA, CDR2 SQIVND (reference sequence). The V and J ends lost 10 bases and 0 bases respectively, with 16 bases between them. The CDR3 contains 15 residues. The CDR3 DNA follows: TGTGCCACGGGAGGATTTCCCTATAGCAATCAGCCCCAGCATTTT. Residues: CATGGFPYSNQPQHF. Together with reference TRBV19 and TRBJ1-5, the CDR3 gives the full variable domain: DGGITQSPKYLFRKEGQNVTLSCEQNLNHDAMYWYRQDPGQGLRLIYYSQIVNDFQKGDIAEGYSVSREKKESFPLTVTSAQKNPTAFYLCATGGFPYSNQPQHFGDGTRLSIL.

The chain has TRBV9 and TRBJ1-6, with TRBD1 matching 7 bases. The CDR3 spans 15 residues. With 0 bases clipped from V and 7 bases from J, the junction kept 4 bases outside the gene matches. Germline V lookup: CDR1 SGDLS, CDR2 YYNGEE. The CDR3 nucleotides read TGTGCCAGCAGCGTAGACTCGGGACAGAATTCACCCCTCCACTTT. It codes for CASSVDSGQNSPLHF.

This chain joins TRBV3-1 (or the pseudogene TRBV3-2) and TRBJ1-4; D uncertain. Germline CDR1 LGHDT, CDR2 YNNKEL (reference sequence). The CDR3 consists of 14 residues. V shed 7 bases and J shed 0 bases, with 9 bases lying between them. Written as DNA, the CDR3 is TGTGCCAGCAAGGAGAGTTCAACTAATGAAAAACTGTTTTTT. Its protein is CASKESSTNEKLFF.

The rearrangement joins TRBV11-2 to TRBJ1-2, with D uncertain. The V end was cut by 0 bases, the J end by 2 bases, with 7 bases between. The CDR3 covers 14 residues. Germline-derived CDR1 and CDR2 are SGHAT and FQNNGV. The CDR3 region is CASSLDGVNYGYTF. Written as DNA, the CDR3 is TGTGCCAGCAGCTTAGACGGGGTCAACTATGGCTACACCTTC. The whole variable domain, remainder taken from reference TRBV11-2 and TRBJ1-2, is EAGVAQSPRYKIIEKRQSVAFWCNPISGHATLYWYQQILGQGPKLLIQFQNNGVVDDSQLPKDRFSAERLKGVDSTLKIQPAKLEDSAVYLCASSLDGVNYGYTFGSGTRLTVV.

This rearrangement joins TRBV6-2 or TRBV6-3 to TRBJ2-3; 9 bases match TRBD1. The ends lost 6 bases at V and 2 bases at J; junction bases unmatched: 3. Germline V gives CDR1 MNHEY, CDR2 SVGEGT. The CDR3 is 14 amino acids. CDR3 DNA: TGTGCCAGCAGCCGGGACAGGGCCACAGATACGCAGTATTTT. Its protein is CASSRDRATDTQYF.

The V and J genes are TRBV7-2 and TRBJ2-2; unclear D gene. V gave up 2 bases and J gave up 1 base, with 14 bases separating them. Per the germline V gene, CDR1 is SGHTA and CDR2 is FQGNSA. This CDR3 region has 17 residues. The CDR3 sequence: CASSLSVSGVNTGELFF. DNA of the CDR3: TGTGCCAGCAGCTTAAGCGTAAGTGGAGTGAACACCGGGGAGCTGTTTTTT.

The gene calls are TRBV27 and TRBJ2-7; D gene ambiguous. Trimming took 5 bases from V and 0 from J, leaving 11 bases between them. The CDR3 runs to 14 residues. From germline, CDR1 is MNHEY and CDR2 SMNVEV (reference sequence). CDR3 residues: CASSIRTDSYEQYF. The CDR3 DNA sequence: TGTGCCAGCAGTATCAGAACAGACTCCTACGAGCAGTACTTC.

The rearrangement links TRBV28 to TRBJ2-7, with TRBD1 identical over 8 bases. In germline, CDR1 is MDHEN, CDR2 SYDVKM. CDR3 length: 13 residues. V was clipped by 11 bases and J by 5 bases; unmatched bases: 11. The CDR3 spells CAGGAGGKDEQYF. The CDR3 DNA reads TGTGCCGGAGGGGCAGGGGGCAAGGACGAGCAGTACTTC.

This chain connects TRBV24-1 to TRBJ2-5; tentative D call: TRBD1 (6 bases). CDR1 is KGHDR, CDR2 SFDVKD, per germline. This CDR3 is built from 14 residues. V lost 3 bases, J lost 3 bases, and 10 bases lay in between. The CDR3 coding sequence is TGTGCCACCAGTGATAGGACAGAAAAAGAGACCCAGTACTTC. Translating it yields CATSDRTEKETQYF.

The chain couples TRBV6-2 or TRBV6-3 to TRBJ2-1; D is unclear. The CDR3 is 14 amino acids. V was shortened by 5 bases and J by 4 bases, with 12 bases between the two germline ends. Looked up from germline, CDR1 is MNHEY and CDR2 is SVGEGT. Here the CDR3 DNA reads TGTGCCAGCAGTATCGGAACAGATTACAATGAGCAGTTCTTC. Its protein is CASSIGTDYNEQFF.

The J gene is TRBJ2-1, the V gene TRBV5-1; D gene unclear. V was clipped by 4 bases and J by 8 bases, with 16 bases between them. This CDR3 contains 14 residues. Looked up from germline, CDR1 is SGHRS and CDR2 is YFSETQ. CDR3 sequence reads: CASSPSPAQDEQFF. The CDR3 DNA reads TGCGCCAGCAGCCCCTCGCCGGCCCAGGATGAGCAGTTCTTC.

The chain recombines TRBV30 with TRBJ1-3, with D tentatively TRBD1 (6 bases). V lost 4 bases, J lost 0 bases, and 13 bases lay in between. This CDR3 is 15 amino acids long. CDR1 and CDR2 from the germline V gene are GTSNPN and SVGIG (reference sequence). CDR3 DNA sequence: TGTGCCTGGAAAGGTCAGGGGATCTCTGGAAACACCATATATTTT. Residues: CAWKGQGISGNTIYF. The full variable domain, rest sourced from reference TRBV30 and TRBJ1-3, is SQTIHQWPATLVQPVGSPLSLECTVEGTSNPNLYWYRQAAGRGLQLLFYSVGIGQISSEVPQNLSASRPQDRQFILSSKKLLLSDSGFYLCAWKGQGISGNTIYFGEGSWLTVV.

The V call is TRBV7-2, the J call TRBJ2-2; 7 bases match TRBD2. In germline, CDR1 is SGHTA, CDR2 FQGNSA. The V gene end was trimmed by 8 bases and the J gene end by 5 bases; junction bases not matched to a gene: 14. The CDR3 sequence is 16 residues long. In DNA, the CDR3 is TGTGCCAGCTCGCGACCCTTGGGGGGGGGAACCGGGGAGCTGTTTTTT. Its translation: CASSRPLGGGTGELFF.

The chain has TRBV18 and TRBJ2-5, with 10 nucleotides matching TRBD2. Germline CDR1 KGHSH, CDR2 LQKENI. The V segment lost 3 bases and the J segment 7 bases; nucleotides outside the gene matches: 17. The CDR3 is 18 amino acids. The CDR3 region has the DNA TGTGCCAGCTCACCCGCCCCTAGCGGGGGCAGTGGCGGTACGACCCAGTACTTC. It encodes CASSPAPSGGSGGTTQYF.

The chain links TRBV15 to TRBJ2-6; D is possibly TRBD1 (7 bases). Germline CDR1 LNHNV, CDR2 YYDKDF (reference sequence). CDR3 length: 18 amino acids. The V end lost 6 bases, the J end lost 2 bases, and 20 bases lay between the germline ends. CDR3 DNA: TGTGCCACCAGTGAGGGGCAGGGGGGATCCCCTGGGGCCAACGTCCTGACTTTC. Translation gives CATSEGQGGSPGANVLTF.

CDR3 region: CASSGISTDTQYF. CDR3 DNA: TGTGCCAGTAGCGGGATTAGCACAGATACGCAGTATTTT. This chain connects TRBV19 to TRBJ2-3, with D possibly being TRBD2 (5 bases). The germline CDR1 and CDR2 sequences are LNHDA and SQIVND (reference sequence). With 6 bases removed from V and 0 bases from J, the gap between germline ends came to 7 bases. The CDR3 has 13 residues.

The V and J genes are TRBV3-1 (or the pseudogene TRBV3-2) and TRBJ2-7, with TRBD2 as a possible D gene (5 bases). The germline V and J ends were trimmed by 5 bases and 0 bases, with 14 bases remaining between them. This CDR3 comprises 15 residues. Germline V gene lookup returns CDR1 LGHDT and CDR2 YNNKEL (reference sequence). Written as DNA, the CDR3 is TGTGCCAGCAGCTTAGTCCCGGGAACCTCCTACGAGCAGTACTTC. Protein sequence: CASSLVPGTSYEQYF.